Following are 2 T cell receptor beta chains from one sample sequenced in a study of response to subunit inactivated influenza vaccine. Each CDR3 protein gets one entry after TCRdb re-called the RT-PCR reads with MiXCR. The sample records about 500,000 distinct CDR3 sequences, approximately 15% being singletons. Sequenced material: CD4+ T cells sorted from PBMCs, taken less than 30 months after vaccination. These receptors all come from a man aged 50 to 69 who received an inactivated influenza vaccine.

This clonotype was recorded a few times. The V gene is TRBV20-1, the J gene TRBJ2-2, with 11 bases fitting TRBD1. V was pared by 8 bases and J by 5 bases, with 10 bases of the junction left unmatched. The CDR3 runs 15 residues. Germline CDR1 DFQATT, CDR2 SNEGSKA (reference sequence). The CDR3 bases are TGCAGTACTACGGTCGGGACAGGGGGGACCGGGGAGCTGTTTTTT. Its protein is CSTTVGTGGTGELFF.

The V and J genes are TRBV12-3 or TRBV12-4 and TRBJ1-1; D gene uncertain. The CDR3 is 13 amino acids. V was trimmed by 1 base and J by 7 bases, leaving 10 bases between them. CDR3 sequence: CASSLGAGVEAFF. CDR3 sequence (DNA): TGTGCCAGCAGTTTAGGGGCCGGGGTTGAAGCTTTCTTT.